The 7 T cell receptor beta chains presented below share a single source sample, sequenced in a study of T cells expressing NK-cell markers. TCRdb reprocessed the 5' RACE reads and reports one entry per CDR3 protein, with no DNA. The sample's table shows over 350,000 distinct CDR3 sequences. Material: blood T cells: a sorted CD56 or NKG2C T cell subset, CD4+ or CD8+ T cells, or bulk PBMC T cells (not recorded which). These receptors originate from a woman between 45 and 60 years old in good health.

This rearrangement joins TRBV7-9 to TRBJ1-2. The germline V gene has CDR1 SEHNR and CDR2 FQNEAQ (reference sequence). The CDR3 runs 12 residues. This chain's CDR3 is CASSPRVGGYTF.

The chain is built from TRBV7-9 and TRBJ2-7. Germline-derived CDR1 and CDR2 are SEHNR and FQNEAQ (reference sequence). This CDR3 contains 14 residues. The CDR3 spells CASSASGGNYEQYF. The variable domain in full, completed from reference TRBV7-9 and TRBJ2-7, reads DTGVSQNPRHKITKRGQNVTFRCDPISEHNRLYWYRQTLGQGPEFLTYFQNEAQLEKSRLLSDRFSAERPKGSFSTLEIQRTEQGDSAMYLCASSASGGNYEQYFGPGTRLTVT.

The chain has TRBV4-1 and TRBJ2-1; the D call from TCRdb, TRBD2, cannot be confirmed without DNA. Germline values: CDR1 MGHRA, CDR2 YSYEKL. CDR3 length equals 15 residues. CDR3 region: CASSQGWLVTNEQFF.

The chain carries TRBV7-9 and TRBJ2-7; lacking DNA, the TRBD1 call made by TCRdb goes unchecked. The CDR3 contains 16 residues. CDR1 and CDR2 (germline): SEHNR, FQNEAQ (reference sequence). CDR3: CASSLPAGGGSYEQYF.

The CDR3 spells CSARAATSGDYEQYF. The chain has TRBV20-1 and TRBJ2-7; the TRBD2 assignment by TCRdb is unverifiable without DNA. The germline CDR1 and CDR2 sequences are DFQATT and SNEGSKA (reference sequence). This CDR3 has 15 residues.

This chain uses TRBV9 with TRBJ2-6; no DNA is available, so the TRBD1 call from TCRdb remains unchecked. The CDR3 loop spans 19 amino acids. The germline gives CDR1 SGDLS, CDR2 YYNGEE. The CDR3 loop is CASSSRPGQTVSGANVLTF.

V and J are TRBV30 and TRBJ2-7; TCRdb names TRBD1, which stays unverified in the absence of DNA. The CDR3 has 12 amino acids. Germline V gene sequence: CDR1 GTSNPN, CDR2 SVGIG (reference sequence). The CDR3 loop is CASDRQGYEQYF.